This TCR beta chain was found in a study of control samples from healthy donors and cancer patients. CDR3 length: 15 residues. The germline gives CDR1 SGHVS, CDR2 FQNEAQ. Trimming stripped 1 base from V and 2 bases from J, with 12 bases between. Produced via immunoSEQ multiplex PCR; TCRdb's table is partial and in-frame only. The sample holds fewer than 20,000 clones, roughly 86% seen once. Sequencing used PBMCs. The chain links TRBV7-8 to TRBJ2-7, with D possibly being TRBD1 or TRBD2 (6 bases each). The clonotype comes from a woman between 65 and 79 years old with colorectal cancer. This chain's CDR3 is CASSLVSGAPYEQYF. The CDR3 coding sequence is TGTGCCAGCAGCTTAGTTTCGGGGGCCCCCTACGAGCAGTACTTC.